The 2 T cell receptor beta chains given below trace back to one sample, sequenced in a study of cytomegalovirus exposure and HLA in healthy donors. Use of 60 Vbeta and 13 Jbeta primers characterized the PCR. Profiled with immunoSEQ multiplex PCR; TCRdb holds only in-frame clones, not every one. The sample consists of 90,000 to 120,000 clones, 74% of them appearing once. The sample consisted of PBMCs. These receptors came from a woman aged 40 to 50 in good health and CMV-seropositive.

This chain joins TRBV5-4 and TRBJ2-4, with a possible D match to TRBD2 (5 bases). This CDR3 is 13 amino acids long. Germline V CDR1 and CDR2: SGHNT, YYREEE (reference sequence). Trimming left V 1 base short and J 6 bases short, with 8 bases between. As DNA, the CDR3 is TGTGCCAGCAGCTTGTACGGGGTAAACATTCAGTACTTC. Protein product: CASSLYGVNIQYF.

The chain combines TRBV11-2 with TRBJ1-4, with TRBD1 matching 8 bases. V gave up 6 bases and J gave up 5 bases; unmatched junction bases: 14. CDR3 length equals 17 residues. The germline CDR1 and CDR2 sequences are SGHAT and FQNNGV. For the CDR3, the DNA is TGTGCCAGCAGGAGGACAGGGCACCTCGGCGGGAATGAAAAACTGTTTTTT. It specifies CASRRTGHLGGNEKLFF.